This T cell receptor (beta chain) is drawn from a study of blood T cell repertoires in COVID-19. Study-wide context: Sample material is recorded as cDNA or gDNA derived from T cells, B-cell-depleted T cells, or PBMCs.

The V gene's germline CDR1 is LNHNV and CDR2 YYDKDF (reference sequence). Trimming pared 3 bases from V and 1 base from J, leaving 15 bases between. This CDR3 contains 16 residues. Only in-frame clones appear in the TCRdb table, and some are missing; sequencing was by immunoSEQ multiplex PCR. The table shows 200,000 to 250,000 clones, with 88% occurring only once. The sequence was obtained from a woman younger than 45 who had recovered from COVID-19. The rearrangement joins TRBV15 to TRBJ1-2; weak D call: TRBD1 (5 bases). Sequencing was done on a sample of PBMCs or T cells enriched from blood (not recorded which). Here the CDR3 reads CATSRGQTAFNYGYTF. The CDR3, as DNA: TGTGCCACCAGCAGGGGCCAGACAGCCTTTAACTATGGCTACACCTTC. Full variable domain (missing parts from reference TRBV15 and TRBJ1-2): DAMVIQNPRYQVTQFGKPVTLSCSQTLNHNVMYWYQQKSSQAPKLLFHYYDKDFNNEADTPDNFQSRRPNTSFCFLDIRSPGLGDTAMYLCATSRGQTAFNYGYTFGSGTRLTVV.